The 3 T cell receptor beta chains below come from one sample, sequenced in a study of metastatic and nonmetastatic thyroid tumors. TCRdb re-analyzed the PCR reads through MiXCR. The repertoire holds 15,000 or so clones, with 27% as singletons. No treatment of any kind had been given to any patient before thyroid surgery. The sample was adjacent normal tissue. These receptors were obtained from a female donor with papillary thyroid cancer or a benign thyroid nodule (not recorded which). Some clones in this sample may be carry-over from other donors' samples.

The chain is built from TRBV19 and TRBJ1-3; D possibly corresponds to TRBD1 (5 bases). The CDR3 consists of 14 residues. CDR1 is LNHDA, CDR2 SQIVND, per germline (reference sequence). The V end was cut by 3 bases, the J end by 1 base, with 7 bases between. CDR3 loop: CASSIRQSGNTIYF. The CDR3 region has the DNA TGTGCCAGTAGTATCCGACAGTCTGGAAACACCATATATTTT.

Here the CDR3 DNA reads TGCAGTGCGATTTGGGGCAGGGCTATCACTGAAGCTTTCTTT. Amino acids: CSAIWGRAITEAFF. V and J are TRBV20-1 and TRBJ1-1; D possibly corresponds to TRBD1 (5 bases). V was clipped by 6 bases and J by 4 bases, with 18 bases between them. The CDR3 loop spans 14 amino acids. Germline CDR1 and CDR2: DFQATT and SNEGSKA (reference sequence).

The V and J genes are TRBV28 and TRBJ1-6; tentative D call: TRBD1 (5 bases). Between the trimmed V and J ends, which lost 4 bases and 7 bases, there was a span of 11 bases. The CDR3 extends over 14 amino acids. Per the germline V gene, CDR1 is MDHEN and CDR2 is SYDVKM. In DNA form, the CDR3 reads TGTGCCAGCAGTTATCTGGGGGGAAATTCACCCCTCCACTTT. Translated, it gives CASSYLGGNSPLHF.